These 12 T cell receptor beta chains were sequenced from one sample in a study of cytomegalovirus exposure and HLA in healthy donors. In the PCR, 60 Vbeta and 13 Jbeta primers were used. Generated by immunoSEQ multiplex PCR, the TCRdb table keeps only in-frame clones and is missing some. The table has 170,000 or so clones, more than 60% seen once. Source material: PBMCs. All receptors derive from a woman younger than 45 in good health and CMV-seronegative.

The chain joins TRBV19 to TRBJ1-2; D may be TRBD1 (5 bases). The V end was cut by 4 bases, the J end by 8 bases, with 14 bases between. This CDR3 contains 13 residues. In germline, CDR1 is LNHDA, CDR2 SQIVND (reference sequence). DNA for the CDR3: TGTGCCAGTAGTAGGGGCCCCTTGGAGGGCTACACCTTC. This sequence encodes CASSRGPLEGYTF.

V is TRBV7-2 and J is TRBJ1-2; perhaps TRBD1 as D (5 bases). CDR3 size: 15 residues. V was shortened by 4 bases and J by 3 bases, with 15 bases between the two germline ends. The germline CDR1 and CDR2 sequences are SGHTA and FQGNSA. As DNA, the CDR3 is TGTGCCAGCAGCTCTTTTTGGGGCAAGGACTATGGCTACACCTTC. This gives the protein CASSSFWGKDYGYTF.

This chain uses TRBV9 with TRBJ2-1, with 10 bases matching TRBD2. The germline V gene has CDR1 SGDLS and CDR2 YYNGEE. The CDR3 runs to 16 residues. The V segment lost 4 bases and the J segment 0 bases; nucleotides outside the gene matches: 4. CDR3: CASSSGGGFSYNEQFF. The CDR3 DNA sequence: TGTGCCAGCAGCAGCGGGGGGGGATTCTCCTACAATGAGCAGTTCTTC.

The gene calls are TRBV27 and TRBJ2-7; D is unresolved. Germline loops: CDR1 MNHEY, CDR2 SMNVEV (reference sequence). The CDR3 spans 14 residues. Deletions cut 0 bases from V and 0 bases from J, with 6 bases between. The CDR3 is CASSLSAYSYEQYF. CDR3 DNA: TGTGCCAGCAGTTTATCCGCGTACTCCTACGAGCAGTACTTC.

The V and J genes are TRBV30 and TRBJ2-3; no definite D call. V shed 3 bases and J shed 1 base, with 5 bases lying between them. CDR3 size: 12 residues. Germline V gene lookup returns CDR1 GTSNPN and CDR2 SVGIG (reference sequence). The DNA for the CDR3 is TGTGCCTGGAGCAGTGGCACAGATACGCAGTATTTT. Its translation: CAWSSGTDTQYF.

The chain joins TRBV29-1 to TRBJ1-1; D ambiguous. Looked up from germline, CDR1 is SQVTM and CDR2 is ANQGSEA. The CDR3 covers 11 residues. V was clipped by 2 bases and J by 7 bases, with 8 bases between them. For the CDR3, the DNA is TGCAGCGTTGAATCCGGGGTTGAAGCTTTCTTT. Translated: CSVESGVEAFF. Using reference TRBV29-1 and TRBJ1-1 for the parts outside the CDR3, the full variable domain is SAVISQKPSRDICQRGTSLTIQCQVDSQVTMMFWYRQQPGQSLTLIATANQGSEATYESGFVIDKFPISRPNLTFSTLTVSNMSPEDSSIYLCSVESGVEAFFGQGTRLTVV.

V and J are TRBV19 and TRBJ2-5; 10 nucleotides align to TRBD2. Trimming cost V 5 bases and J 7 bases; bases outside gene matches: 7. Germline loops: CDR1 LNHDA, CDR2 SQIVND (reference sequence). The CDR3 length is 14 residues. Here the CDR3 DNA reads TGTGCCAGTAGTGAGCGGGGGGGCCTCGGGACCCAGTACTTC. It encodes CASSERGGLGTQYF.

The rearrangement joins TRBV11-2 to TRBJ2-7; weak D call: TRBD1 (5 bases). This CDR3 is 14 amino acids long. Trimming took off 3 bases at V and 2 bases at J, with 11 bases between the two ends. In germline, CDR1 is SGHAT, CDR2 FQNNGV. Here the CDR3 DNA reads TGTGCCAGCAGCTTTGGTATAGGGGCCTACGAGCAGTACTTC. Its protein product is CASSFGIGAYEQYF.

The V gene is TRBV27, the J gene TRBJ2-7, with a tentative D call TRBD1 (5 bases). The length of the CDR3 is 12 residues. V lost 3 bases to trimming and J lost 6 bases, with 9 bases between them. Germline CDR1 and CDR2: MNHEY and SMNVEV (reference sequence). The CDR3: CASSLQGSEQYF. Here the CDR3 DNA reads TGTGCCAGCAGTTTGCAGGGATCCGAGCAGTACTTC.

The chain uses TRBV6-1 and TRBJ2-7; TRBD1 matches 9 bases. Germline CDR1 MNHNS, CDR2 SASEGT. V shed 4 bases, J shed 4 bases, and the junction held 14 bases outside the gene matches. This CDR3 is 17 amino acids long. The CDR3 loop is CASSGPGQGGSYYEQYF. The CDR3 DNA reads TGTGCCAGCAGTGGGCCGGGACAGGGAGGTAGCTATTACGAGCAGTACTTC.

The chain uses TRBV28 and TRBJ2-3, with 8 bases that match TRBD2. The CDR3 runs to 16 residues. V gave up 6 bases and J gave up 5 bases; unmatched junction bases: 13. In germline, CDR1 is MDHEN, CDR2 SYDVKM. DNA for the CDR3: TGTGCCAGCAGCCCCTCGGGAGCGGGGGTGGGAGATACGCAGTATTTT. Translation: CASSPSGAGVGDTQYF.

The chain is built from TRBV5-1 and TRBJ1-1; D is unclear. The CDR3 totals 13 residues. Trimming pared 2 bases from V and 4 bases from J, leaving 9 bases between. The germline CDR1 and CDR2 sequences are SGHRS and YFSETQ. In DNA, the CDR3 is TGCGCCAGCAGCTTAGGACTGGGCACTGAAGCTTTCTTT. Protein sequence: CASSLGLGTEAFF.